The T cell receptor beta chain described here comes from a study of T cell repertoires and HLA-DP antigens. Findings of the study overall: Naive and memory CD4+ cells were analysed together, not apart.

Assay: immunoSEQ multiplex PCR; the TCRdb copy retains only in-frame clones and omits some. The table has about 73,000 clones, 80% seen once. There are 13 residues in the CDR3. Germline V lookup: CDR1 KGHSH, CDR2 LQKENI. For this clone: The antigen is not known. Mismatch with germline at one junction end may stem from a read error.

The chain links TRBV18 to TRBJ1-1; D remains ambiguous. This receptor was obtained from a man aged 60 to 75 in good health and CMV-seronegative. Sample: CD4+ T cells from PBMCs. In nucleotides, the CDR3 is TGTGCCAGCTCATCATCTAGGAACGCTGAAGCTTTCTTT. Translating gives CASSSSRNAEAFF.